The clone carrying this T cell receptor beta chain was detected many times. Its target is unknown. The CDR3 consists of 12 residues. V gave up 3 bases and J gave up 9 bases, with 9 bases separating them. Germline CDR1 and CDR2: MNHEY and SMNVEV (reference sequence). The sample belongs to a study of T cells in Graves' hyperthyroidism and ophthalmopathy. Findings of the study overall: Most expanded thyroid clonotypes above 0.001 recurred in blood. Model predictions of ophthalmopathy came a median about six months before onset.

Fresh peripheral blood, under 13 ml, was the source of the PBMCs. TCR beta CDR3 regions were amplified from RNA. An initial round of RT-PCR targeting the TCR CDR3 relied on the HTBI primer set. TCRdb analysed the multiplex PCR reads with MiXCR anew, one entry per CDR3 protein. The repertoire holds under 350,000 distinct CDR3 sequences, with 10% to 15% as singletons. The sequence was obtained from a woman in her 30s with Graves' hyperthyroidism that later progressed to Graves' ophthalmopathy. The V and J genes are TRBV27 and TRBJ1-5; the D is unclear. The sequencing input was blood. CDR3 nucleotides: TGTGCCAGCAGTTTGGGTTGGGGGCCCCAGCATTTT. It codes for CASSLGWGPQHF.